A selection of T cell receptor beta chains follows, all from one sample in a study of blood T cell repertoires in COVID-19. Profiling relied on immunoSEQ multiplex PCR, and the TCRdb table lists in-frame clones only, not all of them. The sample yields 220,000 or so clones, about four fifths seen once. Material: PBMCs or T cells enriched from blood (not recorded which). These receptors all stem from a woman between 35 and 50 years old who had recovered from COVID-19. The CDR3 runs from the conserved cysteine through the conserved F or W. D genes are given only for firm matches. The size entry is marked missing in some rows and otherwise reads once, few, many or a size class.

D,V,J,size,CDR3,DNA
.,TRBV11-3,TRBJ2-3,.,CASSSEGTRFTDTQYF,TGTGCCAGCAGCTCGGAGGGGACTCGATTTACAGATACGCAGTATTTT
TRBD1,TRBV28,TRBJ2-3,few,CASSVPGGQTTDTQYF,TGTGCCAGCAGTGTCCCAGGGGGACAGACAACAGATACGCAGTATTTT
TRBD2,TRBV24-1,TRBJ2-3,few,CATSDFPRQAGEPDTQYF,TGTGCCACCAGTGATTTCCCACGTCAAGCGGGAGAGCCAGATACGCAGTATTTT
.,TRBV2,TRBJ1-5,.,CASNAQGANQPQHF,TGTGCCAGCAACGCACAGGGCGCCAATCAGCCCCAGCATTTT
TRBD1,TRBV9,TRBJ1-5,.,CASSAGTGPKPQHF,TGTGCCAGCAGCGCCGGGACAGGACCCAAGCCCCAGCATTTT
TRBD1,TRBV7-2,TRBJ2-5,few,CASSLHGTVQETQYF,TGTGCCAGCAGCTTACACGGGACAGTTCAAGAGACCCAGTACTTC
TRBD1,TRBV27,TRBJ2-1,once,CASSSGTDNEQFF,TGTGCCAGCAGTTCGGGGACAGACAATGAGCAGTTCTTC
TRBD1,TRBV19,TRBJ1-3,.,CASNERTGGSGNTIYF,TGTGCCAGTAACGAAAGGACAGGGGGTTCTGGAAACACCATATATTTT
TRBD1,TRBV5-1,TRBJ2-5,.,CASSVGTGLETQYF,TGCGCCAGCAGCGTCGGGACAGGGCTCGAGACCCAGTACTTC
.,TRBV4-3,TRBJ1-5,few,CASSQDLGSGQPQHF,TGCGCCAGCAGCCAAGATCTCGGGTCCGGTCAGCCCCAGCATTTT
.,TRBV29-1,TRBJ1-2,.,CSVERGIPGYTF,TGCAGCGTTGAAAGGGGGATCCCTGGCTACACCTTC
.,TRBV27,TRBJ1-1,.,CASRQGHTEAFF,TGTGCCAGCAGACAGGGCCACACTGAAGCTTTCTTT
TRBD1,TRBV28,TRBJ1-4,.,CASSFVPGQGRNEKLFF,TGTGCCAGCAGTTTTGTCCCGGGACAGGGGAGGAATGAAAAACTGTTTTTT
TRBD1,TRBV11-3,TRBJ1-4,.,CASSFGFGQATNEKLFF,TGTGCCAGCAGCTTCGGATTTGGACAGGCAACTAATGAAAAACTGTTTTTT
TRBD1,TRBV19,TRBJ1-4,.,CASSADRVVEKLFF,TGTGCCAGTAGTGCTGACAGGGTAGTGGAAAAACTGTTTTTT
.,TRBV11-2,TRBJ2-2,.,CASSSQAFRNTGELFF,TGTGCCAGCAGCTCACAGGCCTTTAGGAACACCGGGGAGCTGTTTTTT
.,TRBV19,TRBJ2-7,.,CASSETGTSSLYEQYF,TGTGCCAGTAGTGAAACAGGGACATCAAGCCTCTACGAGCAGTACTTC
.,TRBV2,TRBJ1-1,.,CASSANTEAFF,TGTGCCAGCAGTGCAAACACTGAAGCTTTCTTT
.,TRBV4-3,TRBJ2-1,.,CASSQDRRDEQFF,TGCGCCAGCAGCCAAGATCGTCGCGATGAGCAGTTCTTC
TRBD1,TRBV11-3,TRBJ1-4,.,CASSSRGTNEKLFF,TGTGCCAGCAGCTCCAGGGGGACGAATGAAAAACTGTTTTTT
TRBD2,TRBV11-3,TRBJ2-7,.,CASSPGTSGSYEQYF,TGTGCCAGCAGCCCCGGGACTAGCGGGAGCTACGAGCAGTACTTC
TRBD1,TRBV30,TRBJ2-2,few,CARGRQGGGELFF,TGTGCCCGAGGAAGACAGGGCGGCGGGGAGCTGTTTTTT
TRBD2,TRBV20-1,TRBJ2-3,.,CSASPDLAGVNTQYF,TGCAGTGCTAGTCCCGATTTAGCGGGAGTGAATACGCAGTATTTT
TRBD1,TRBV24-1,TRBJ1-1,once,CATSPTGQENTEAFF,TGTGCCACCAGTCCGACAGGACAGGAGAACACTGAAGCTTTCTTT
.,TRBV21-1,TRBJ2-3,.,CASSKGTSGRDTQYF,TGTGCCAGCAGCAAAGGGACTAGCGGGAGAGATACGCAGTATTTT
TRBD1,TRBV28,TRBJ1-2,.,CASSTESSGQGEIYGYTF,TGTGCCAGCAGTACCGAAAGCTCGGGACAGGGGGAGATCTATGGCTACACCTTC
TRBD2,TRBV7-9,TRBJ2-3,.,CASSPGLAPLWDTQYF,TGTGCCAGCAGCCCGGGACTAGCTCCTCTATGGGATACGCAGTATTTT
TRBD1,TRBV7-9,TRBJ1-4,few,CASNSAGQGTTNEKLFF,TGTGCCAGCAACAGTGCGGGACAGGGGACAACTAATGAAAAACTGTTTTTT
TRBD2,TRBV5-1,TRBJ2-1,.,CASSFSQRERPIYEQFF,TGCGCCAGCAGCTTTAGCCAGCGGGAAAGACCCATATATGAGCAGTTCTTC
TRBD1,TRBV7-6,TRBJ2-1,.,CASSSVPTTGFPYNEQFF,TGTGCCAGCAGCTCCGTCCCCACGACAGGGTTTCCCTACAATGAGCAGTTCTTC
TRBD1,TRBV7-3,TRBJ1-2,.,CASRSGRETGAEGYTF,TGTGCCAGCAGATCAGGAAGGGAAACAGGGGCGGAGGGCTACACCTTC
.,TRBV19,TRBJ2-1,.,CASSPRDSRVDEQFF,TGTGCCAGTAGCCCACGGGACTCCCGGGTCGATGAGCAGTTCTTC
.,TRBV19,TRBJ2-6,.,CASNHPLWANVLTF,TGTGCCAGTAATCACCCACTCTGGGCCAACGTCCTGACTTTC
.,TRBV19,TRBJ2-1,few,CASSYLQTFPYNEQFF,TGTGCCAGTAGTTACCTCCAGACATTTCCGTACAATGAGCAGTTCTTC
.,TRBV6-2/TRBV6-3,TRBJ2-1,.,CASSPDTSSYNEQFF,TGTGCCAGCAGTCCCGACACAAGCTCCTACAATGAGCAGTTCTTC
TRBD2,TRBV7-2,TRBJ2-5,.,CASSLAGGLAGPSTQYF,TGTGCCAGCAGCTTAGCGGGCGGGCTAGCGGGACCCTCTACCCAGTACTTC
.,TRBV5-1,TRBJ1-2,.,CASSFIVDYGYTF,TGCGCCAGCAGCTTTATCGTTGACTATGGCTACACCTTC
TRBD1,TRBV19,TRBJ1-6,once,CATLPGGASGSYNSPLHF,TGTGCCACACTTCCAGGGGGCGCGTCCGGGTCCTATAATTCACCCCTCCACTTT
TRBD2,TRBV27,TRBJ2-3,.,CASRGTSGTGPDTQYF,TGTGCCAGCAGGGGGACTAGCGGGACGGGGCCAGATACGCAGTATTTT
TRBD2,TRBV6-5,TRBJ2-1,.,CASSTGGLPNEQFF,TGTGCCAGCAGTACGGGGGGACTACCCAATGAGCAGTTCTTC
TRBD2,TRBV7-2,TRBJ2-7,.,CASSSLAGGPVDEQYF,TGTGCCAGCAGCTCCCTAGCGGGAGGGCCGGTCGACGAGCAGTACTTC
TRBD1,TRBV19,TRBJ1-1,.,CASTQDRGNTEAFF,TGTGCCAGTACTCAGGACAGGGGGAACACTGAAGCTTTCTTT
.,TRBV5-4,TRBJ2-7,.,CASSLDSATYEQYF,TGTGCCAGCAGCTTAGACAGCGCTACCTACGAGCAGTACTTC
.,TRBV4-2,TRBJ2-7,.,CASSQETQGTGSSYEQYF,TGTGCCAGCAGCCAAGAAACCCAGGGGACGGGATCTTCCTACGAGCAGTACTTC
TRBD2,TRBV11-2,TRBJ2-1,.,CASSLGASGASRNNEQFF,TGTGCCAGCAGCTTAGGGGCTAGCGGGGCTTCAAGAAACAATGAGCAGTTCTTC
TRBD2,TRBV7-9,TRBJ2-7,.,CASSPPARLAGVGHEQYF,TGTGCCAGCAGCCCTCCTGCTCGACTAGCGGGAGTAGGGCACGAGCAGTACTTC
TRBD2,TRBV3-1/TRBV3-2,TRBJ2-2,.,CASSQNRLAGAKDTGELFF,TGTGCCAGCAGCCAAAATCGACTAGCGGGAGCTAAGGACACCGGGGAGCTGTTTTTT
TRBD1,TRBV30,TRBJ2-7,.,CAWSVRTTGGGQQYF,TGTGCCTGGAGTGTAAGGACGACAGGGGGTGGCCAGCAGTACTTC
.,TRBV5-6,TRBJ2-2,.,CASSETVTGGLNTGELFF,TGTGCCAGCAGCGAAACCGTAACTGGCGGGCTGAACACCGGGGAGCTGTTTTTT
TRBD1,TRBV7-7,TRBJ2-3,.,CASLRRGATGTGMQDTQYF,TGTGCCAGCCTAAGGAGGGGGGCCACCGGGACAGGGATGCAAGATACGCAGTATTTT
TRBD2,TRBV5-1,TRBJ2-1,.,CASKPGLAGGPEFF,TGCGCCAGCAAGCCGGGACTAGCGGGAGGGCCCGAGTTCTTC
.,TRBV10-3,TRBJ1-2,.,CAISEDSATNYGYTF,TGTGCCATCAGCGAGGACAGCGCGACTAACTATGGCTACACCTTC
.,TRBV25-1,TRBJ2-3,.,CASGSGLSTDTQYF,TGTGCCAGCGGGAGCGGGCTGAGCACAGATACGCAGTATTTT
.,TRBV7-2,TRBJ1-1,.,CATPRGLGLRTEAFF,TGTGCCACCCCGAGGGGGTTGGGGTTGAGGACTGAAGCTTTCTTT
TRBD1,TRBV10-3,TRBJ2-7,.,CAISSDRGEQYF,TGTGCCATCAGCTCAGACAGGGGCGAGCAGTACTTC
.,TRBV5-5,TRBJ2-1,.,CASSFPRGKYGENEQFF,TGTGCCAGCAGCTTCCCCCGAGGGAAGTACGGGGAAAATGAGCAGTTCTTC
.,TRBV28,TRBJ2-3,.,CASSRGYSSRGTDTQYF,TGTGCCAGCAGTCGAGGATATAGCTCCCGAGGCACAGATACGCAGTATTTT
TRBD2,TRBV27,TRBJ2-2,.,CASSPREGPAGELFF,TGTGCCAGCAGTCCCCGGGAGGGCCCGGCCGGGGAGCTGTTTTTT
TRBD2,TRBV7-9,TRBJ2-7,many,CASSSRETSGSYEQYF,TGTGCCAGCAGCTCTCGCGAGACTAGCGGTTCCTACGAGCAGTACTTC
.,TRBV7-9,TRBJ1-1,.,CASNNGRGGFGNTEAFF,TGTGCCAGCAACAATGGCAGGGGCGGCTTTGGGAACACTGAAGCTTTCTTT